This TCR beta chain emerged from a study of cytomegalovirus exposure and HLA in healthy donors. Study-level points and caveats: Looking again later, the authors saw that most CMV-associated TCR beta chains seemed HLA-restricted.

Worth noting for this clone: Its antigen is unidentified.

This CDR3 spans 10 amino acids. CDR1 is SEHNR and CDR2 is FQNEAQ in the germline V gene (reference sequence). Between the trimmed V and J ends, which lost 6 bases and 7 bases, there was a span of 6 bases. Primers included in the PCR were 60 Vbeta and 13 Jbeta primers. This table comes from immunoSEQ multiplex PCR, and its TCRdb copy is limited to in-frame clones, with some not included. The sample has 200,000 to 250,000 clones, approximately 90% seen once. The chain uses TRBV7-9 and TRBJ1-1; D is uncertain. The receptor was isolated from a woman aged 18 to 35 in good health and CMV-seronegative. What was sequenced was PBMCs. CDR3 loop: CASRRVEAFF. The CDR3 bases are TGTGCCAGCAGGCGGGTTGAAGCTTTCTTT.